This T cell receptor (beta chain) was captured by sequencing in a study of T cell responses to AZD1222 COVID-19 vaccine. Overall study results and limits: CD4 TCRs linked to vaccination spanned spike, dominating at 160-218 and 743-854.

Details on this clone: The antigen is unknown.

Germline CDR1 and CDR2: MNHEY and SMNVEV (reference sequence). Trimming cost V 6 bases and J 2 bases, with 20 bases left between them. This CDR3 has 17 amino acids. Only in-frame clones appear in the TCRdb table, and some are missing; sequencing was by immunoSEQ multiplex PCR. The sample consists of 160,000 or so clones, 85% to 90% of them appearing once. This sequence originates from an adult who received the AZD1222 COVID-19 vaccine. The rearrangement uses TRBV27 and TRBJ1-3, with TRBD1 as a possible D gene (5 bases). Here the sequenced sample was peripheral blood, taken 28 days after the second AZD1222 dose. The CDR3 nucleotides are TGTGCCAGCAGGGGAACCTTATCTGGGGGTGCTGGAAACACCATATATTTT. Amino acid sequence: CASRGTLSGGAGNTIYF.